This passage covers 7 T cell receptor beta chains from one sample sequenced in a study of blood T cells in healthy people across ages. The authors ran a second PCR of about 7 to 12 cycles using a sample-barcoded 5' primer and a J-beta primer mix. Each CDR3 protein gets one entry after TCRdb re-called the 5' RACE reads with MiXCR. This sample has about a million distinct CDR3 sequences, with 35% to 40% found just once. The sample comprised blood. These receptor sequences come from a young man in good health.

This clonotype was detected many times. The CDR3 sequence is CASSQDGQGGPSEFF. The CDR3 nucleotides read TGTGCCAGCAGCCAAGACGGTCAGGGTGGGCCATCGGAGTTCTTC. The chain is built from TRBV4-2 and TRBJ2-1; TRBD1 is a possible D gene (5 bases). The CDR3 totals 15 residues. The germline CDR1 and CDR2 sequences are LGHNA and YNFKEQ. Trimming shortened V by 0 bases and J by 14 bases, and 20 bases separated the two germline ends.

This sequence joins TRBV4-2 and TRBJ2-5; 11 positions match TRBD1. This CDR3 has 16 amino acids. Trimming cost V 2 bases and J 4 bases; bases outside gene matches: 6. Germline V gene lookup returns CDR1 LGHNA and CDR2 YNFKEQ. In DNA form, the CDR3 reads TGTGCCAGCAGCCAAACCGGGACAGGGGGTTCAGAGACCCAGTACTTC. Encoded protein: CASSQTGTGGSETQYF.

In this sample, this clonotype turned up a few times. The chain carries TRBV10-3 and TRBJ1-1, with 11 nucleotides matching TRBD1. This CDR3 comprises 13 residues. The V segment lost 11 bases and the J segment 2 bases; nucleotides outside the gene matches: 4. Germline V gene lookup returns CDR1 ENHRY and CDR2 SYGVKD. The CDR3 here is CAYGQGANTEAFF. The CDR3, as DNA: TGTGCCTACGGACAGGGGGCTAACACTGAAGCTTTCTTT.

The chain employs TRBV27 and TRBJ1-5, with TRBD1 identical over 8 bases. This CDR3 spans 16 amino acids. The trim removed 4 bases at V and 2 bases at J, leaving 7 bases unmatched. Germline loops: CDR1 MNHEY, CDR2 SMNVEV (reference sequence). This CDR3 is CASSSLDRVGNQPQHF. The CDR3 DNA sequence: TGTGCCAGCAGTTCCTTGGACAGGGTGGGCAATCAGCCCCAGCATTTT.

In this sample, this clonotype turned up a few times. This chain uses TRBV12-3 or TRBV12-4 with TRBJ2-5; TRBD1 agrees at 8 bases. Germline trimming cut 5 bases from V and 3 bases from J; bases unmatched to any gene: 8. CDR3 length: 15 amino acids. The CDR3 region has the DNA TGTGCCAGCAGTCCGAATCCGACAGGGGAAGAGACCCAGTACTTC. This translates into CASSPNPTGEETQYF.

Note on this clonotype: Its ends do not fully match the called genes, so a read error is possible. The chain has TRBV7-2 and TRBJ2-3; 7 nucleotides agree with TRBD2. The CDR3 has 16 residues. CDR1 and CDR2 from the germline V gene are SGHTA and FQGNSA. The CDR3 here is CAGSLRWTSNSDTQYF. CDR3 DNA sequence: TGTGCCGGCAGCTTAAGGTGGACTAGTAATTCAGATACGCAGTATTTT.

This chain uses TRBV6-5 with TRBJ1-6; perhaps TRBD1 as D (5 bases). The germline gives CDR1 MNHEY, CDR2 SVGAGI. The CDR3 sequence is 18 residues long. The V and J ends lost 2 bases and 0 bases respectively, with 14 bases between them. In DNA form, the CDR3 reads TGTGCCAGCAGTTACACTCCCAGACAGACCTCCTATAATTCACCCCTCCACTTT. Translating it yields CASSYTPRQTSYNSPLHF.